The clone carrying this T cell receptor beta chain was counted a few times. Its antigen is as yet unknown. With 5 bases removed from V and 6 bases from J, the gap between germline ends came to 9 bases. The CDR3 is 12 residues long. Germline V CDR1 and CDR2: LNHDA, SQIVND (reference sequence). This sample is part of a study of cytomegalovirus exposure and HLA in healthy donors. Across the whole study: An early release of data contained roughly 90 million unique TCRs, which came from HLA-typed donors. Overall study results and limits: The majority of TCR sequences were rare, yet some public TCRs appeared in many donors.

The primer mix had 60 Vbeta and 13 Jbeta primers. Clones were sequenced by immunoSEQ multiplex PCR, and TCRdb holds only the in-frame ones, with some missing. Of about 170,000 clones in the sample, about 62% were seen once. The gene calls are TRBV19 and TRBJ2-3; the D gene is possibly TRBD2 (5 bases). The material sequenced was PBMCs. The receptor comes from a man aged 35-49 years in good health and CMV-seronegative. DNA for the CDR3: TGTGCCAGTAGTCTGAGGGATGATACGCAGTATTTT. Protein sequence: CASSLRDDTQYF.